The table lists the clone carrying this TCR beta chain with a few counts. PCR amplification relied on 60 Vbeta primers (plus 13 Jbeta primers). This table comes from immunoSEQ multiplex PCR, and its TCRdb copy is limited to in-frame clones, with some not included. Among approximately 100,000 clones listed, approximately 80% were seen once. The data belong to a study of cytomegalovirus exposure and HLA in healthy donors. J lost 5 bases, V lost 4 bases, and 9 bases had no gene match. CDR1 is MGHRA and CDR2 is YSYEKL in the germline V gene. The CDR3 spans 15 residues. V and J are TRBV4-1 and TRBJ2-7, with 9 bases aligning to TRBD1. The source is a man in his forties or fifties in good health and CMV-seropositive. The sample comprised PBMCs. As DNA, the CDR3 is TGCGCCAGCAGCCGGATCCGGGACAGGGCCCACGAGCAGTACTTC. Translated: CASSRIRDRAHEQYF.